This T cell receptor beta chain was captured in a study of OX40 agonist ivuxolimab in advanced cancers. CDR3 length: 14 residues. Germline loops: CDR1 MNHNS, CDR2 SASEGT. The V and J ends lost 5 bases and 4 bases respectively, with 11 bases between them. Produced via immunoSEQ multiplex PCR; TCRdb's table is partial and in-frame only. Altogether roughly 71,000 clones are present, around 88% being singletons, with the ten largest covering 0.45% to 0.65%. Exclusion of a patient followed from autoimmune disease history or systemic immunosuppression. The chain couples TRBV6-1 to TRBJ2-2; D might be TRBD1 (6 bases). The sequencing used CD4+ or CD8+ T cells sorted from blood, collected in a trial of the OX40 agonist ivuxolimab. The source of this sequence is an adult with an advanced solid tumor such as melanoma, head and neck, liver or kidney cancer. The CDR3: CASSRQDLTGELFF. The CDR3 DNA reads as TGTGCCAGCAGTAGACAGGACCTCACCGGGGAGCTGTTTTTT.